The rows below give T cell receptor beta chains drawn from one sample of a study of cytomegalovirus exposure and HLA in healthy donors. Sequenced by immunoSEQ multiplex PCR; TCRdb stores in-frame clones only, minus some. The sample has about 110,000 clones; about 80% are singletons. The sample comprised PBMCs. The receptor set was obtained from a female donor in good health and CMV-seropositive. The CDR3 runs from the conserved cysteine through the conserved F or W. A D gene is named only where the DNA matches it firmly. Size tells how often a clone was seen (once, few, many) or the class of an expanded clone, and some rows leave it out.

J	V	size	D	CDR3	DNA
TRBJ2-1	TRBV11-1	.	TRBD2	CASSLGREEQFF	TGTGCCAGCAGCTTGGGGAGGGAGGAGCAGTTCTTC
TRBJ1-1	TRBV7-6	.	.	CASSLGQSNTEAFF	TGTGCCAGCAGCTTAGGACAATCCAACACTGAAGCTTTCTTT
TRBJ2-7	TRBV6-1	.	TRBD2	CASSITSGSYEQYF	TGTGCCAGCAGTATTACTAGCGGGAGCTACGAGCAGTACTTC
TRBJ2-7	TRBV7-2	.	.	CASSLGQPYEQYF	TGTGCCAGCAGCTTAGGACAGCCTTACGAGCAGTACTTC
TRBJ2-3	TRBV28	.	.	CASTTNLRPSDTQYF	TGTGCCAGCACTACTAATCTCCGCCCCTCAGATACGCAGTATTTT
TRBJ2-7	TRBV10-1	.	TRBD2	CASSEGGTSGLREQYF	TGCGCCAGCAGTGAGGGGGGGACTAGCGGCCTTCGCGAGCAGTACTTC
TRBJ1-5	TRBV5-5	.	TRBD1	CASSFMGQGAVQPQHF	TGTGCCAGCAGCTTCATGGGACAGGGGGCAGTTCAGCCCCAGCATTTT
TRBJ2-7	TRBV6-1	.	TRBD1	CASSTGGASSYEQYF	TGTGCCAGCAGTACAGGGGGCGCTAGCTCCTACGAGCAGTACTTC
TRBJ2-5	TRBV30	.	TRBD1	CACPRTGETQYF	TGTGCCTGTCCTAGGACAGGGGAGACCCAGTACTTC
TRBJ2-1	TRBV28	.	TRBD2	CASSLVTSGRREQFF	TGTGCCAGCAGTTTGGTGACTAGCGGGAGGAGAGAGCAGTTCTTC
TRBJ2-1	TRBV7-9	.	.	CASSPGRTAYNEQFF	TGTGCCAGCAGTCCGGGGCGGACAGCTTACAATGAGCAGTTCTTC
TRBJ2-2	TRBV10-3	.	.	CAIGDLTTGELFF	TGTGCCATCGGGGACTTAACCACCGGGGAGCTGTTTTTT
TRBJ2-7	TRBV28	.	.	CASTPGLAKGDYEQYF	TGTGCCAGCACCCCTGGGTTGGCGAAGGGGGACTACGAGCAGTACTTC
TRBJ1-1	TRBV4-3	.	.	CASSQDLVTEAFF	TGCGCCAGCAGCCAAGATCTCGTGACTGAAGCTTTCTTT
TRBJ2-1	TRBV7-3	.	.	CASSSQPPRSTSYNEQFF	TGTGCCAGCAGCTCCCAACCCCCCCGTAGTACGTCCTACAATGAGCAGTTCTTC
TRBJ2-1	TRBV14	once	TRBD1	CASSDELRDSINNEQFF	TGTGCCAGCAGCGACGAACTCCGGGACAGCATCAACAATGAGCAGTTCTTC
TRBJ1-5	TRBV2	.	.	CASVEQGGQPQHF	TGTGCCAGCGTCGAACAGGGAGGGCAGCCCCAGCATTTT
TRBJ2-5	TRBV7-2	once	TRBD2	CASSQGLATETQYF	TGTGCCAGCAGCCAGGGACTAGCGACCGAGACCCAGTACTTC
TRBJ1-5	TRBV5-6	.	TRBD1	CASSLERTGDISNQPQHF	TGTGCCAGCAGCTTGGAACGGACAGGGGATATTAGCAATCAGCCCCAGCATTTT
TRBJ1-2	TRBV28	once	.	CASTAGRQLGYTF	TGTGCCAGCACAGCGGGACGGCAACTTGGCTACACCTTC
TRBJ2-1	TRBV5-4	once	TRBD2	CASSFMGGVSYNEQFF	TGTGCCAGCAGCTTCATGGGGGGGGTCTCCTACAATGAGCAGTTCTTC
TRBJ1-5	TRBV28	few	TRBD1	CASRDTGARQPQHF	TGTGCCAGCAGGGACACAGGGGCCCGGCAGCCCCAGCATTTT
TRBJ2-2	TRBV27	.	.	CASSPNRGIITGELFF	TGTGCCAGCAGTCCCAATAGGGGTATTATCACCGGGGAGCTGTTTTTT
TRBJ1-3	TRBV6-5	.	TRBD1	CASWDRGATIYF	TGTGCCAGCTGGGACAGGGGAGCCACCATATATTTT
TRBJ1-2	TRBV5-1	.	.	CASSSEAINYGYTF	TGCGCCAGCAGCTCGGAGGCGATTAACTATGGCTACACCTTC
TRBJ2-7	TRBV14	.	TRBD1	CASSPRLGQGERISYEQYF	TGTGCCAGCAGCCCCCGCCTGGGACAGGGAGAGAGGATTTCCTACGAGCAGTACTTC
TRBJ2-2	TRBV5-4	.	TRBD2	CASSSGTSGFGGTGELFF	TGTGCCAGCAGCTCCGGGACTAGCGGGTTCGGCGGGACCGGGGAGCTGTTTTTT
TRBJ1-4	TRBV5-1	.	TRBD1	CASSPKRGTGPREKLFF	TGCGCCAGCAGCCCAAAAAGGGGGACAGGCCCTAGGGAAAAACTGTTTTTT
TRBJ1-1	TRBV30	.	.	CAWSGQANTEAFF	TGTGCCTGGAGTGGACAGGCGAACACTGAAGCTTTCTTT
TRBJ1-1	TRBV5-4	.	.	CASSPRSYTSNTEAFF	TGTGCCAGCAGCCCACGGAGTTACACCTCGAACACTGAAGCTTTCTTT
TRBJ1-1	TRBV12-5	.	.	CASGLVSPLLQVEAFF	TGTGCTAGTGGTTTGGTATCCCCCCTTCTTCAGGTTGAAGCTTTCTTT
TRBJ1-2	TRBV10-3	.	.	CAISESGGFDYGYTF	TGTGCCATCAGTGAGTCGGGAGGGTTCGACTATGGCTACACCTTC
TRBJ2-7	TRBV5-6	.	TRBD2	CASSWTSGAYEQYF	TGTGCCAGCAGCTGGACTAGCGGGGCCTACGAGCAGTACTTC
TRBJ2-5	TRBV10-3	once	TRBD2	CAISDGGGETQYF	TGTGCCATCAGTGACGGGGGAGGGGAGACCCAGTACTTC
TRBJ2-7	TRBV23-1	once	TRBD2	CASSPGLAGIHEQYF	TGCGCCAGCAGCCCGGGACTAGCGGGGATCCACGAGCAGTACTTC
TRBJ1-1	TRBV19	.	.	CASSNRDGNTEAFF	TGTGCCAGTAGTAACAGGGATGGGAACACTGAAGCTTTCTTT
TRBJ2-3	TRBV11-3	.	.	CASSRGSTDTQYF	TGTGCCAGCAGTCGAGGTAGCACAGATACGCAGTATTTT
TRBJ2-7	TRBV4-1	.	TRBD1	CASSRQGATDEQYF	TGCGCCAGCAGCCGACAGGGGGCAACCGACGAGCAGTACTTC
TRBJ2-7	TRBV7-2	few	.	CASSPAREQYF	TGTGCCAGCAGCCCGGCGCGGGAGCAGTACTTC
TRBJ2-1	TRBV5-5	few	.	CASSLAAQVEQFF	TGTGCCAGCAGCTTGGCTGCGCAGGTTGAGCAGTTCTTC
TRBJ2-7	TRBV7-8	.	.	CASSSNRDLEQYF	TGTGCCAGCAGCTCCAACAGGGACCTCGAGCAGTACTTC
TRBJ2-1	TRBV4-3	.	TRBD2	CASSQDPAGEHNEQFF	TGCGCCAGCAGCCAAGATCCAGCGGGGGAACACAATGAGCAGTTCTTC
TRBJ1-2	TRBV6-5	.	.	CASRRGGDHGYTF	TGTGCCAGCAGAAGGGGCGGTGATCATGGCTACACCTTC
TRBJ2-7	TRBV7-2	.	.	CASSSLPGILYEQYF	TGTGCCAGCAGCTCCCTCCCGGGGATACTCTACGAGCAGTACTTC
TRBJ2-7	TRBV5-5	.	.	CASSSSTGGFIEQYF	TGTGCCAGCAGCTCCTCGACAGGCGGGTTTATCGAGCAGTACTTC
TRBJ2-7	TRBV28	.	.	CASSGGTPILEQYF	TGTGCCAGCAGTGGGGGGACCCCCATTCTCGAGCAGTACTTC
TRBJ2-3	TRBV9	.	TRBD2	CASSVGTRGGTDTQYF	TGTGCCAGCAGCGTAGGGACTCGGGGGGGCACAGATACGCAGTATTTT
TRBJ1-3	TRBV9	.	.	CASSAGASGSGNTIYF	TGTGCCAGCAGTGCGGGGGCCAGCGGCTCTGGAAACACCATATATTTT
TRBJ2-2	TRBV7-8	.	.	CASSESAVFGGNTGELFF	TGTGCCAGCAGCGAAAGCGCGGTTTTTGGAGGGAACACCGGGGAGCTGTTTTTT
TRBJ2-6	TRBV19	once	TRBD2	CASSITAGGRSGANVLTF	TGTGCCAGTAGTATCACAGCGGGAGGACGCTCTGGGGCCAACGTCCTGACTTTC
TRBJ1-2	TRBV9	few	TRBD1	CASNFGTGGASGYTF	TGTGCCAGCAACTTCGGGACAGGGGGCGCAAGTGGCTACACCTTC
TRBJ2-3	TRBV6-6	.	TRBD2	CASSHTSGRADTQYF	TGTGCCAGCAGTCATACTAGCGGGAGAGCAGATACGCAGTATTTT
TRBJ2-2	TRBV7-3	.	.	CASSPQQNTGELFF	TGTGCCAGCAGCCCCCAACAAAACACCGGGGAGCTGTTTTTT
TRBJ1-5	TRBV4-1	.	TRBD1	CASSQSPGTGGVQPQHF	TGCGCCAGCAGCCAGTCCCCCGGGACAGGGGGCGTCCAGCCCCAGCATTTT